Reported below is one T cell receptor beta chain. Its antigen target is currently unknown. No much larger clone is present one base from it, and per-base qualities are unavailable. This sample was taken from a study of cytomegalovirus exposure and HLA in healthy donors (dated by TCRdb to between 2016 and 2019). Turning to the overall study: According to an earlier analysis of a few hundred of the donors, some 180 million T cells yielded approximately 120 million unique TCR beta sequences and 276 Gb of sequence data. About 300 gigabases of sequencing data and 75 million to 85 million unique TCR sequences made up an early release that covered approximately 700 HLA-typed donors. Of the roughly 390 genotyped donors, around 81% fell in the genetic ancestry cluster associated with self-reported Caucasian donors. The study aimed to test whether cataloging public T cell receptors could reveal signatures of past pathogen exposure. The study used immunosequencing to profile the T cell repertoires of 666 subjects and linked those repertoires to cytomegalovirus serostatus. Along with the approximately 700-subject first cohort, a separate validation cohort of more than 90 different subjects was used. To predict cytomegalovirus infection status, the study combined high-throughput TCR immunosequencing, statistical association of individual TCRs with disease status, and machine learning. A later analysis re-analyzed previously published TCR beta repertoires from approximately 670 donors and added high-resolution HLA genotyping to study TCR occurrence patterns. Rather than using new phenotypic data, the later analysis identified candidate immune exposures from TCR beta sequences and from how often those sequences occurred across donors. To decide whether each TCR beta V gene segment behaved as functional or pseudogenic, an earlier analysis of some 600 of the donors relied on high-throughput TCR beta sequencing. Donor age, sex, ethnicity and CMV serostatus were compiled alongside the repertoire data. A later genetic analysis used genome-wide SNP genotypes for about three fifths of the 666 donors, treating that subset as a discovery cohort. Every discovery cohort repertoire had been produced on one sequencing platform. Class I and class II HLA loci were covered by the typing at four-digit resolution. Typing coverage differed by locus: A, B, C, DRB1 and DQB1 were typed in about 620-630 donors, DQA1 in 522, DPA1 in some 610, and DPB1 in 450 to 480. A few DR-DQ haplotypes were treated as single units for association and clustering because of strong linkage in the cohort. Among about 360 genotyped donors of the cohort, an average of roughly 240,000 unique TCR beta nucleotide sequences were sequenced per donor, roughly a sixth of them non-productive. Summary of the overall study and its limitations: In a later analysis, HLA-associated TCR beta chains were found to be more clonally expanded and to have lower generation probabilities than equally common non-associated chains. Over 15 rarely observed V segments, including chromosome 9 orphons, were excluded from the earlier analysis of a few hundred of the donors because counts were too low. A later analysis found that most CMV-associated TCR beta chains appeared HLA-restricted, with HLA associations seemingly driven largely by CMV exposure. The sequencing pipeline was judged likely to have produced a cluster of highly shared sequence variants as a technical artifact. Correlated functional status among segregating V segments might be attributable to linkage disequilibrium, but an unknown experimental factor could not be ruled out. A further reported finding was that TCR beta sequences accurately predicted the HLA-A and HLA-B alleles for most subjects in the first cohort. A later genetic analysis reported fewer N-insertions in productive TCRs among donors in an Asian-associated ancestry cluster than the approximately 700-donor mean. When HLA alleles, especially DR and DQ, strongly co-occurred, TCR associations were difficult to assign to individual alleles. V-gene and J-gene trimming of TCR beta chains was associated with a missense DCLRE1C variant in a later genetic analysis, and the association was replicated in an independent cohort. In a later analysis, over 15,000 TCR beta sequences were associated with specific HLA alleles at a false discovery rate of 0.05. Three of the identified cytomegalovirus-associated TCR beta chains were confirmed in vitro to be specific for cytomegalovirus antigens. Most TCR sequences were observed very rarely across donors, whereas some public TCRs were present in many individuals. Sequencing depth was assumed to be roughly uniform across donors in the presence/absence analyses, though that assumption may not hold. According to the authors, the approach could potentially be generalized to other disease states and immunological phenotypes. The study gave a list of around 170 TCR beta chains associated with cytomegalovirus. HLA typing was unavailable for some donors at each locus, so association tests used only the typed subset. In a later analysis, TCR association rates were found to vary across HLA loci, with the most associated TCRs seen for DRB1 alleles and the fewest for HLA-C alleles. Broadly in line with IMGT annotations, most TCR beta V segments showed up in productive rearrangements about 87% or about 30% of the time in an earlier analysis of under 700 of the donors. In both the original and validation cohorts, the classifier was reported to diagnose cytomegalovirus status with high specificity and sensitivity. The only immune exposure information available for the cohort was CMV serostatus. Only TCR beta chains were sequenced in this cohort, and the absence of alpha or paired-chain data limited detectable features. A later analysis reported that several top co-occurrence clusters appeared linked to parvovirus B19, influenza, CMV and Epstein-Barr virus. Because the 87-base-pair reads could not distinguish some IMGT-functional V segments, including TRBV6-2 and TRBV6-3, those segments were excluded.

Taken from cysteine to phenylalanine, the CDR3 has 15 residues. The DNA shown is the 45-base CDR3, in frame from base 1. The germline V gene sets CDR1 to MDHEN and CDR2 to SYDVKM. V loses 5 bases at its end and J loses 4 bases; junction bases beyond the gene matches: 6. The protocol used for the library was the immunoSEQ multiplex PCR assay. For the multiplex PCR, a mixture combining 60 forward primers for TCR Vbeta segments and 13 reverse primers for TCR Jbeta segments was used. A multiplex PCR assay on genomic DNA amplified the CDR3 region of rearranged TCR beta genes. On the Illumina HiSeq System, the amplified TCR beta libraries were sequenced as 87-base-pair reads. Per the source publication's procedure: A later analysis tallied some 79 million unique TCR beta chains across the 550 to 850 repertoires, and around 10 million of those chains were shared by two or more donors. Raw reads were error-corrected and collapsed into unique sequences by a nearest-neighbor algorithm in which closely related sequences were merged to remove PCR and sequencing errors. CDR3 sequences were aligned to IMGT reference sequences to assign V, D and J gene segments. For a sequence to be retained, a match of at least six nucleotides to both a V gene segment and a J gene segment was required. A rearrangement counted as productive if the CDR3 had no stop codons and remained in frame with V and J, and every other rearrangement counted as non-productive. CDR3 was defined by IMGT convention, running from the second conserved V-encoded cysteine to the conserved J-encoded phenylalanine. In an earlier analysis of around 640 of the donors, sequences lacking an unambiguous match to a single V gene segment were excluded. An earlier analysis of 587 of the donors classified V segments as functional when productive rearrangements were above 56.7% and as segregating when the standard deviation between donors was above 5%. A statistical classification framework was built for diagnosing cytomegalovirus status from the catalog of TCR beta chain sequences. In a later analysis, V and J genes were assigned by comparing TCR nucleotide sequences against IMGT/GENE-DB human TR gene sequences. A later analysis assigned CDR3 sequences and most-parsimonious VDJ recombination scenarios with the TCRdist pipeline. In a later analysis, each TCR beta chain was defined by its CDR3 amino acid sequence together with its V-gene family, and reads lacking a unique V-gene family were excluded. In a later analysis, nearly 600 highly shared, low-generation-probability nucleotide sequences were removed to address suspected cross-contamination and a sequencing artifact. A later analysis calculated a clonal expansion index for each public chain from normalized within-repertoire ranks of inferred template counts. Generation probabilities in a later analysis came from a VDJ recombination model fitted to out-of-frame rearrangements, and those results were checked against IGoR. In a later analysis, hypergeometric tests were used to score TCR-TCR, TCR-HLA and TCR-CMV co-occurrence, with a repertoire-size bias correction applied to TCR pairs. A later analysis estimated false discovery rates by permuting HLA or CMV assignments 20 times. In a later analysis, co-occurring TCRs were grouped using DBSCAN, and TCRdist sequence similarity was added for clustering within HLA-allele-positive subsets. Repertoires with fewer than 30,000 or more than 120,000 public chains were left out of co-occurrence clustering, as were a handful of repertoires with anomalous nucleotide sharing. TCRdb retrieved this table from immuneACCESS and kept in-frame rearrangements only. Not all clones are present; in checked studies, unresolved V genes account for under half, and no reason is known for the remainder. Clone size and V and J calls were adopted from that table, with D and trimming inferred from the DNA. This sample comprises around 110,000 clones, roughly 80% of them detected only once. The ten most abundant clones make up roughly 20% of the sample.

The cohort comprised some 730 healthy bone marrow donors. All cohort members were sampled while nominally healthy, although unrecorded immune exposures were likely present. The donor tested CMV seropositive, placing the donor among the 289 seropositive members of the cohort. A peripheral blood sample was provided by each donor, and peripheral blood mononuclear cells were used for TCR beta sequencing. Genomic DNA was extracted from the blood cell samples with the Qiagen DNeasy Blood Extraction Kit. The origin of this receptor is a young man in good health and CMV-seropositive. The sequence is built from TRBV28 and TRBJ1-5, with TRBD1 identical over 9 junction bases. The sample consisted of PBMCs. The sequenced DNA: TGTGCCAGCAGTCACTTCGGACAGGGGAATCAGCCCCAGCATTTT. This sequence encodes CASSHFGQGNQPQHF.